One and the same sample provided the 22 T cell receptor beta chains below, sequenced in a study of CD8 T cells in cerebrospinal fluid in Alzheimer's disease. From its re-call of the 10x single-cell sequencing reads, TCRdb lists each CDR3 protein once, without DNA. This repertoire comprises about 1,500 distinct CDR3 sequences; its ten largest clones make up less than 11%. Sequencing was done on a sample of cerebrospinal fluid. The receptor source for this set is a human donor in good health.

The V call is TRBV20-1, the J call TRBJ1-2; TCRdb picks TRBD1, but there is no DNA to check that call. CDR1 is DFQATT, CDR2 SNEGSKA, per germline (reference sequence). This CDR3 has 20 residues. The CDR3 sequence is CSARDRRGLRDTGSNYGYTF.

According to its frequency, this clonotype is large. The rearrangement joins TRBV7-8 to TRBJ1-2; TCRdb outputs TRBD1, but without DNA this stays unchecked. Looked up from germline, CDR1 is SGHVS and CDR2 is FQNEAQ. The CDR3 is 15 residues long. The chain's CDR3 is CASSSGLGTGGGYTF.

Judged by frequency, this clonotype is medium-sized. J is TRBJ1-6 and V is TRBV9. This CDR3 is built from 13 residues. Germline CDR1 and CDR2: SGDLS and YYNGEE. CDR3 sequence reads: CASSPHLNSPLHF.

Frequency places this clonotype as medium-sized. CDR3 loop: CASSLGAGRNEQFF. This chain links TRBV12-3 or TRBV12-4 with TRBJ2-1; TCRdb gives TRBD1 as the D gene, but with no DNA this cannot be confirmed. The CDR3 is 14 residues long.

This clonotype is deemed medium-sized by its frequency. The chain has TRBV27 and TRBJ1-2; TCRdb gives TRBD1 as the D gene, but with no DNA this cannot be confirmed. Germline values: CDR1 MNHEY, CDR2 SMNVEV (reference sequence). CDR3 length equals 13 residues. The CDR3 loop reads CASSRDRGYGYTF.

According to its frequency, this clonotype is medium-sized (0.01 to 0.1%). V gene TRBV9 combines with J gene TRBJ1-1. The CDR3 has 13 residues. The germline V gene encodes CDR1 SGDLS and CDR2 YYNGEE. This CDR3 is CASSPSIYTEAFF.

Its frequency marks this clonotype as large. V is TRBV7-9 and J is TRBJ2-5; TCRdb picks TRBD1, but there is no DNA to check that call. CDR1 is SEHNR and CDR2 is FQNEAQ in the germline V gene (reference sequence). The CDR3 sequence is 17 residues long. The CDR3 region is CASSRIPPGRGFETQYF.

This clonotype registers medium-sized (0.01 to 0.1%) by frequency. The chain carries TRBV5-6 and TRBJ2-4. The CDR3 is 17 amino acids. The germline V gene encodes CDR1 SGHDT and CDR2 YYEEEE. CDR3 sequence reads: CASSSSVRDEAKNIQYF.

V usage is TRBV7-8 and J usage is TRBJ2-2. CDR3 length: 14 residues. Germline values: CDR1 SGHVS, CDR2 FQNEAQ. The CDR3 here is CASSLAQGTGELFF.

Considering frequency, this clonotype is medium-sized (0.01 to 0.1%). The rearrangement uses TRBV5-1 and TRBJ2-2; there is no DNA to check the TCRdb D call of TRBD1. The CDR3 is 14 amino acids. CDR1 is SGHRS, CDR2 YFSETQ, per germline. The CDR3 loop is CASSLDSYTGELFF.

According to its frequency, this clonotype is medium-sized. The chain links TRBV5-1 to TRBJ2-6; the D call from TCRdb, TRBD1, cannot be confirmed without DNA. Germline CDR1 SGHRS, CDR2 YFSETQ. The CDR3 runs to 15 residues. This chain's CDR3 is CASIIGGTGANVLTF. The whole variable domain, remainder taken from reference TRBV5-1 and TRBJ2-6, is KAGVTQTPRYLIKTRGQQVTLSCSPISGHRSVSWYQQTPGQGLQFLFEYFSETQRNKGNFPGRFSGRQFSNSRSEMNVSTLELGDSALYLCASIIGGTGANVLTFGAGSRLTVL.

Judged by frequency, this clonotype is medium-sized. CDR3 loop: CASSREVGPYEQYF. The chain links TRBV5-4 to TRBJ2-7. This CDR3 is 14 amino acids long. Germline CDR1 and CDR2: SGHNT and YYREEE (reference sequence).

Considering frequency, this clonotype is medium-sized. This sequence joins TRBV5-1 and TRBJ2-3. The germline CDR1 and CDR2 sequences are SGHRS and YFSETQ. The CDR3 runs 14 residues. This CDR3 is CASSLGGGTDTQYF.

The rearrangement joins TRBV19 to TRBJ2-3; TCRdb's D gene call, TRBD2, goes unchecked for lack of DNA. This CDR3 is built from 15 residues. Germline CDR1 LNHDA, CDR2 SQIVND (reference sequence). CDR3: CASSNPSGGTDTQYF.

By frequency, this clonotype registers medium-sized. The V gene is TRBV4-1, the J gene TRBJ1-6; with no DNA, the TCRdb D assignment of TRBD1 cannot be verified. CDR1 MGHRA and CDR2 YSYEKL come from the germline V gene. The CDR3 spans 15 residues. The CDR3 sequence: CASSQLGPTHSPLHF.

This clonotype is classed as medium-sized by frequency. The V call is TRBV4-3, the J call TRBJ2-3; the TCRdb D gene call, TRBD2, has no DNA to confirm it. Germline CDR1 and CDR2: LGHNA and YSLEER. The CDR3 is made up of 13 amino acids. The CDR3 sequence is CASSQEGRDTQYF.

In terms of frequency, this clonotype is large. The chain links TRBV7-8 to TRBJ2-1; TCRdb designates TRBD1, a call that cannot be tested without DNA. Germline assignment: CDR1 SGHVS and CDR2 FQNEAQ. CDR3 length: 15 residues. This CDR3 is CASSLGDSTYNEQFF.

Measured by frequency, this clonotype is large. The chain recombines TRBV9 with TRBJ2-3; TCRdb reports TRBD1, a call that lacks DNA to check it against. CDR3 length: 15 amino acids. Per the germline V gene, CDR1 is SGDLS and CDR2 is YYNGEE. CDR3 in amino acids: CASSAGQGTTDTQYF.

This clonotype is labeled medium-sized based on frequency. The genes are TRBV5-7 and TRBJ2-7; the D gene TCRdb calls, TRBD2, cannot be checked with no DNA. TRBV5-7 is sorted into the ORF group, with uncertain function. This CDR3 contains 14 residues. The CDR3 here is CASSSQLVSYEQYF.

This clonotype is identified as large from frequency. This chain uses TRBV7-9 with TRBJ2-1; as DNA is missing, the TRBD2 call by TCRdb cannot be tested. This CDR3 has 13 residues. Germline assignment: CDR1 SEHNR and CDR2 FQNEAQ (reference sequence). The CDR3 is CASSLGTYNEQFF.

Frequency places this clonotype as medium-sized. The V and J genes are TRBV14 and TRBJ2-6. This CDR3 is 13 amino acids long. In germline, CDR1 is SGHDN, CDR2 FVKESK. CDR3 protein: CASRLSGANVLTF.

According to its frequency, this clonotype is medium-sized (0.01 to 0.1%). The CDR3 here is CASSTGTGAYEQYF. V gene TRBV10-2 combines with J gene TRBJ2-7; the D call from TCRdb, TRBD1, cannot be confirmed without DNA. The CDR3 spans 14 residues. Germline assignment: CDR1 WSHSY and CDR2 SAAADI.